This T cell receptor beta chain was recovered during a study of T cells in Graves' hyperthyroidism and ophthalmopathy. Findings and caveats of the study: Separation of ophthalmopathy from stable hyperthyroidism was achieved by a 13 V-J model.

A patient was excluded if there was uncontrolled infection, other autoimmune disease, pregnancy or lactation. Amplification of TCR beta CDR3 regions used RNA as the template. When the TCR CDR3 underwent first-round RT-PCR, the HTBI primer set was used. Via MiXCR, TCRdb re-called the multiplex PCR reads, giving one row per CDR3 protein. The profile shows about 500,000 distinct CDR3 sequences, approximately 16% of them singletons. This clonotype was seen ten or more times. As yet, its antigen is unknown. Germline-derived CDR1 and CDR2 are SGHAT and FQNNGV. V lost 5 bases and J lost 4; bases outside the gene matches: 5. This CDR3 region has 15 residues.

This rearrangement joins TRBV11-2 to TRBJ2-1; 10 bases line up with TRBD2. The sample was blood. The sequence was obtained from a young woman with Graves' hyperthyroidism. CDR3 protein: CASSPAAGGYNEQFF. The CDR3, as DNA: TGTGCCAGCAGCCCAGCAGCGGGGGGGTACAATGAGCAGTTCTTC.